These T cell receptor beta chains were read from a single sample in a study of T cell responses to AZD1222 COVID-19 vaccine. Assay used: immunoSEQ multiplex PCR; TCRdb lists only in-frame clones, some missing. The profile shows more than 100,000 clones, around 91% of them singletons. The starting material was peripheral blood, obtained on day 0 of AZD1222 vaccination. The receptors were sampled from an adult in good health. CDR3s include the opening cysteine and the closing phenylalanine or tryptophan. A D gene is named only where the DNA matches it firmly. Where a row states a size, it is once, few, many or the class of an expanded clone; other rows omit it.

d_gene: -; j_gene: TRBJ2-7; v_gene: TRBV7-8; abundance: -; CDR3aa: CASSPLYEQYF; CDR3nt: TGTGCCAGCAGCCCACTCTACGAGCAGTACTTC
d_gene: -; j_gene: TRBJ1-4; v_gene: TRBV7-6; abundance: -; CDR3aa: CASSLGVGEELFF; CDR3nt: TGTGCCAGCAGCTTAGGGGTGGGGGAAGAACTGTTTTTT
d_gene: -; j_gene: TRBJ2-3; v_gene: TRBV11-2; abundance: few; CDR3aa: CASRLGPDTQYF; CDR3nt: TGTGCCAGCCGATTGGGACCAGATACGCAGTATTTT
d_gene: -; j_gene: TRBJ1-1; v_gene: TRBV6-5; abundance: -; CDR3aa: CASTLNRAGDTEAFF; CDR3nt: TGTGCCAGCACTCTGAACAGGGCGGGGGACACTGAAGCTTTCTTT
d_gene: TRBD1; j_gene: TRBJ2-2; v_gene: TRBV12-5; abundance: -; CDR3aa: CASGSDRGRGGGELFF; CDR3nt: TGTGCTAGTGGCTCAGACAGGGGGCGCGGCGGCGGGGAGCTGTTTTTT
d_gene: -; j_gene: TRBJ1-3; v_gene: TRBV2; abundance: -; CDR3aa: CASSRGEFGPIYF; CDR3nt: TGTGCCAGCAGTCGGGGGGAGTTTGGTCCCATATATTTT
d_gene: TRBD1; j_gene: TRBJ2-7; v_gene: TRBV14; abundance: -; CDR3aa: CASSRKGQGSYEQYF; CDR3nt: TGTGCCAGCAGCCGAAAGGGACAGGGATCCTACGAGCAGTACTTC
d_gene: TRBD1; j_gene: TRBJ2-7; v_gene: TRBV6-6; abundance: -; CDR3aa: CASIVGTGTYEQYF; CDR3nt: TGTGCCAGCATCGTAGGGACAGGAACCTACGAGCAGTACTTC
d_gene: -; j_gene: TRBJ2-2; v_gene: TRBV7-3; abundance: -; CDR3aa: CASSLTQYAGELFF; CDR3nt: TGTGCCAGCAGCTTAACCCAGTATGCCGGGGAGCTGTTTTTT
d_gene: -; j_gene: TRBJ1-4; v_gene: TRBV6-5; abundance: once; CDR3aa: CASSRTGGELFF; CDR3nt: TGTGCCAGCAGCCGGACTGGGGGGGAACTGTTTTTT
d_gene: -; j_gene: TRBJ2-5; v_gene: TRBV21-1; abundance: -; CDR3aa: CARYVASGVLNPQETQYF; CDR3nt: TGTGCCAGATACGTGGCTAGCGGGGTACTAAATCCACAAGAGACCCAGTACTTC